This T cell receptor (beta chain) was identified during a study of T-cell memory formation after mild COVID-19. Germline-derived CDR1 and CDR2 are DFQATT and SNEGSKA (reference sequence). V was cut by 0 bases and J by 2 bases, with 11 bases left in between. The CDR3 sequence is 15 residues long. TCRdb re-called the 5' RACE reads with MiXCR, one entry per CDR3 protein. The sample lists 85,000 to 120,000 distinct CDR3 sequences; about a sixth were seen once. General observations from the study: There were some responding clones in pre-infection memory, which suggested that cross-reactive memory had joined.

This clonotype appeared a few times. The antigen remains unidentified. This TCR was recovered from an adult woman who had mild COVID-19 (a few samples of this study predate the infection). Cell type and time point are not known. The sequencing input was PBMCs or a T cell subset sorted from them (not recorded which). This chain links TRBV20-1 with TRBJ2-1, with D perhaps matching TRBD2 (5 bases). DNA for the CDR3: TGCAGTGCTAGAGATCGGCTCGGGGCCTACAATGAGCAGTTCTTC. This encodes CSARDRLGAYNEQFF.